The 11 T cell receptor beta chains presented below share a single source sample, sequenced in a study of shared clonotypes between healthy human individuals. CD45RO-negative cells were positively selected for CCR7, leaving out terminally differentiated effector memory CD45RA+ cells. Generated by immunoSEQ multiplex PCR, the TCRdb table keeps only in-frame clones and is missing some. The table shows more than 550,000 clones, with about 91% occurring only once. The sequenced sample consisted of naive CD8+ T cells sorted from blood. The source is a man between 25 and 39 years old in good health.

This rearrangement joins TRBV7-9 to TRBJ1-2; weak D call: TRBD1 (6 bases). The CDR3 length is 14 residues. Germline V CDR1 and CDR2: SEHNR, FQNEAQ (reference sequence). The ends were cut back, 5 bases at V and 6 bases at J, with 16 bases in the middle. The CDR3 nucleotides read TGTGCCAGCAGCGCCGGACAGCACCCAAATGGCTACACCTTC. Translating it yields CASSAGQHPNGYTF.

This chain links TRBV29-1 with TRBJ1-1; TRBD1 might be the D (5 bases). CDR1 and CDR2 (germline): SQVTM, ANQGSEA. V lost 2 bases and J lost 8, with 12 bases in between. The CDR3 is 12 amino acids. Here the CDR3 reads CSVESPDREAFF. As DNA, the CDR3 is TGCAGCGTTGAATCCCCAGACAGAGAAGCTTTCTTT. The full variable domain, completed using reference TRBV29-1 and TRBJ1-1, is SAVISQKPSRDICQRGTSLTIQCQVDSQVTMMFWYRQQPGQSLTLIATANQGSEATYESGFVIDKFPISRPNLTFSTLTVSNMSPEDSSIYLCSVESPDREAFFGQGTRLTVV.

This sequence joins TRBV27 and TRBJ1-1; D remains ambiguous. The CDR3 spans 16 residues. V dropped 7 bases and J dropped 3 bases, with 21 bases sitting between them. Germline V CDR1 and CDR2: MNHEY, SMNVEV (reference sequence). The CDR3 sequence: CASKPPRPKGYTEAFF. CDR3 coding DNA: TGTGCCAGCAAACCCCCGAGGCCCAAGGGCTACACTGAAGCTTTCTTT.

This sequence joins TRBV7-9 and TRBJ2-1; 9 bases match TRBD1. The ends lost 7 bases at V and 8 bases at J; junction bases unmatched: 9. Germline lookup yields CDR1 SEHNR and CDR2 FQNEAQ (reference sequence). CDR3 length: 14 amino acids. CDR3 DNA: TGTGCCAGCACCGGGACAGGGTTTTTGGATGAGCAGTTCTTC. Translation: CASTGTGFLDEQFF.

The rearrangement links TRBV7-9 to TRBJ2-1; TRBD2 matches at 7 bases. With V trimmed by 2 bases and J by 8 bases, 9 bases remained unmatched. CDR1 is SEHNR and CDR2 is FQNEAQ in the germline V gene (reference sequence). The CDR3 has 15 residues. Written as DNA, the CDR3 is TGTGCCAGCAGCTTATTGACTATACGGGAGGATGAGCAGTTCTTC. Amino acids: CASSLLTIREDEQFF.

Concerning this clone itself: Sequence at one end of the junction differs from germline and may be a read error. J is TRBJ1-2 and V is TRBV5-1; D possibly corresponds to TRBD1 (5 bases). This CDR3 comprises 15 residues. Germline V gene data show CDR1 as SGHRS and CDR2 as YFSETQ. The CDR3 DNA is TGCGCCAGCACCTTGGGGTCCGGACAATCCTATGGCTACACCTTC. The encoded protein is CASTLGSGQSYGYTF. The whole variable domain, filled in from reference TRBV5-1 and TRBJ1-2, reads KAGVTQTPRYLIKTRGQQVTLSCSPISGHRSVSWYQQTPGQGLQFLFEYFSETQRNKGNFPGRFSGRQFSNSRSEMNVSTLELGDSALYLCASTLGSGQSYGYTFGSGTRLTVV.

The chain is built from TRBV5-6 and TRBJ2-7; 12 bases agree with TRBD1. The J segment lost 2 bases and the V segment lost 1 base, leaving 7 bases of the junction unmatched. CDR1 and CDR2 from the germline V gene are SGHDT and YYEEEE. CDR3 length: 17 residues. The CDR3 spells CASSLPPGQGATYEQYF. CDR3 nucleotide sequence: TGTGCCAGCAGCTTGCCCCCGGGACAGGGGGCTACCTACGAGCAGTACTTC.

V and J are TRBV25-1 and TRBJ2-3, with D possibly being TRBD2 (5 bases). The germline gives CDR1 MGHDK, CDR2 SYGVNS. Trimming removed 1 base from V and 1 base from J, with 9 bases in between. This CDR3 is 15 amino acids long. CDR3 residues: CASSELGSGTDTQYF. CDR3 DNA: TGTGCCAGCAGTGAATTGGGGAGTGGCACAGATACGCAGTATTTT.

V gene TRBV6-1 combines with J gene TRBJ1-2, with unresolved D. This CDR3 spans 14 amino acids. V was clipped by 1 base and J by 4 bases, with 10 bases between them. Germline CDR1 is MNHNS and CDR2 is SASEGT. The chain's CDR3 is CASSEEVFGYGYTF. The DNA for the CDR3 is TGTGCCAGCAGTGAAGAGGTGTTTGGCTATGGCTACACCTTC.

The CDR3 here is CASSVGFSGTDEQYF. Here the CDR3 DNA reads TGTGCCAGCAGCGTAGGGTTTAGCGGGACCGACGAGCAGTACTTC. The chain carries TRBV9 and TRBJ2-7; 8 nucleotides match TRBD2. V shed 0 bases, J shed 5 bases, and the junction held 7 bases outside the gene matches. The CDR3 totals 15 residues. Germline CDR1 is SGDLS and CDR2 is YYNGEE.

V usage is TRBV27 and J usage is TRBJ2-7; 8 bases agree with TRBD1. Looked up from germline, CDR1 is MNHEY and CDR2 is SMNVEV (reference sequence). The CDR3 has 15 amino acids. V lost 5 bases, J lost 5 bases, and 11 bases stayed unmatched. The DNA for the CDR3 is TGTGCCAGCAGTACTATTGGACAGGGCGGGGACGAGCAGTACTTC. It yields the protein CASSTIGQGGDEQYF.